A selection of T cell receptor beta chains follows, all from one sample in a study of CD8 T cells in Susac syndrome. TCRdb reanalysed the immunoSEQ multiplex PCR reads using MiXCR and keeps one entry per CDR3 protein. Of 350,000 to 550,000 distinct CDR3 sequences in the sample, more than 70% were seen once. The source material was CD8+ T cells from PBMCs. These receptors all stem from a human donor with multiple sclerosis. Each CDR3 is given with its conserved first and last residue. Each record gives: V gene, clone size, J gene, D gene, CDR3 protein, CDR3 DNA. The D gene is left open where the match is weak. Clone size, where shown, is once, few, many, or a class for clones that have expanded.

v_call: TRBV6-2/TRBV6-3
clone_size: -
j_call: TRBJ2-3
d_call: TRBD2
cdr3_aa: CASTRIWRGVSTDTQYF
cdr3_nt: TGTGCCAGCACCCGGATATGGCGGGGGGTAAGCACAGATACGCAGTATTTT

v_call: TRBV2
clone_size: -
j_call: TRBJ1-1
d_call: TRBD1
cdr3_aa: CASSTGVFTEAFF
cdr3_nt: TGTGCCAGCAGTACAGGGGTTTTTACTGAAGCTTTCTTT

v_call: TRBV7-9
clone_size: -
j_call: TRBJ1-3
d_call: -
cdr3_aa: CASSWEVGTIYF
cdr3_nt: TGTGCCAGCAGCTGGGAGGTGGGCACCATATATTTT

v_call: TRBV13
clone_size: -
j_call: TRBJ2-7
d_call: -
cdr3_aa: CASSSEGQFGEQYF
cdr3_nt: TGTGCCAGCAGCTCCGAGGGACAATTTGGAGAGCAGTACTTC

v_call: TRBV5-4
clone_size: -
j_call: TRBJ2-1
d_call: -
cdr3_aa: CASSPKGGPDNEQFF
cdr3_nt: TGTGCCAGCAGCCCAAAGGGGGGGCCGGACAATGAGCAGTTCTTC

v_call: TRBV18
clone_size: few
j_call: TRBJ2-7
d_call: -
cdr3_aa: CASSPSSSYEQYF
cdr3_nt: TGTGCCAGCTCACCATCCAGCAGCTACGAGCAGTACTTC

v_call: TRBV6-1
clone_size: few
j_call: TRBJ2-7
d_call: TRBD1
cdr3_aa: CASNLRGPLDEQYF
cdr3_nt: TGTGCCAGCAACCTCAGGGGGCCCCTGGACGAGCAGTACTTC

v_call: TRBV7-8
clone_size: -
j_call: TRBJ2-3
d_call: -
cdr3_aa: CASSLAFGITPTDTQYF
cdr3_nt: TGTGCCAGCAGCTTAGCTTTTGGGATTACCCCCACAGATACGCAGTATTTT

v_call: TRBV5-6
clone_size: -
j_call: TRBJ2-1
d_call: -
cdr3_aa: CAVHFPLTYNEQFF
cdr3_nt: TGTGCCGTCCACTTCCCCTTAACCTACAATGAGCAGTTCTTC

v_call: TRBV19
clone_size: -
j_call: TRBJ1-5
d_call: -
cdr3_aa: CASTSPFSDGNQPQHF
cdr3_nt: TGTGCCAGTACCTCACCGTTCTCGGATGGCAATCAGCCCCAGCATTTT

v_call: TRBV4-1
clone_size: -
j_call: TRBJ1-1
d_call: TRBD1
cdr3_aa: CASSQDDGLAGGMTTEAFF
cdr3_nt: TGCGCCAGCAGCCAAGATGATGGTTTGGCAGGGGGGATGACCACTGAAGCTTTCTTT

v_call: TRBV28
clone_size: few
j_call: TRBJ1-1
d_call: -
cdr3_aa: CASSLEMNTEAFF
cdr3_nt: TGTGCCAGCAGTTTGGAGATGAACACTGAAGCTTTCTTT

v_call: TRBV18
clone_size: -
j_call: TRBJ2-1
d_call: -
cdr3_aa: CASSPEGMGYNEQFF
cdr3_nt: TGTGCCAGCTCACCAGAGGGGATGGGCTACAATGAGCAGTTCTTC

v_call: TRBV15
clone_size: -
j_call: TRBJ1-3
d_call: TRBD1
cdr3_aa: CATSPDRVLNTIYF
cdr3_nt: TGTGCCACCAGTCCCGACAGGGTCCTAAACACCATATATTTT

v_call: TRBV30
clone_size: -
j_call: TRBJ1-1
d_call: -
cdr3_aa: CAWTVPGNTEAFF
cdr3_nt: TGTGCCTGGACAGTTCCAGGGAACACTGAAGCTTTCTTT

v_call: TRBV5-4
clone_size: -
j_call: TRBJ2-7
d_call: -
cdr3_aa: CASSLSGATEQYF
cdr3_nt: TGTGCCAGCAGCTTGTCCGGGGCCACCGAGCAGTACTTC

v_call: TRBV29-1
clone_size: -
j_call: TRBJ2-5
d_call: -
cdr3_aa: CSVEVSQETQYF
cdr3_nt: TGCAGCGTTGAAGTTTCACAAGAGACCCAGTACTTC

v_call: TRBV7-9
clone_size: -
j_call: TRBJ1-3
d_call: -
cdr3_aa: CASSLAGSTGNTIYF
cdr3_nt: TGTGCCAGCAGCTTAGCCGGGTCAACTGGAAACACCATATATTTT

v_call: TRBV5-1
clone_size: once
j_call: TRBJ2-1
d_call: TRBD1
cdr3_aa: CASSLVGGEQFF
cdr3_nt: TGCGCCAGCAGCTTGGTAGGGGGCGAGCAGTTCTTC

v_call: TRBV20-1
clone_size: -
j_call: TRBJ2-5
d_call: -
cdr3_aa: CSARARQLETQYF
cdr3_nt: TGCAGTGCTAGAGCGAGGCAGTTAGAGACCCAGTACTTC

v_call: TRBV4-1
clone_size: -
j_call: TRBJ1-1
d_call: -
cdr3_aa: CASSQITGGNGAFF
cdr3_nt: TGCGCCAGCAGCCAAATAACAGGAGGAAATGGAGCTTTCTTT

v_call: TRBV7-9
clone_size: -
j_call: TRBJ2-7
d_call: -
cdr3_aa: CASSLKPGSRYEQYF
cdr3_nt: TGTGCCAGCAGCTTAAAACCAGGATCCAGATACGAGCAGTACTTC

v_call: TRBV12-3/TRBV12-4
clone_size: -
j_call: TRBJ2-7
d_call: -
cdr3_aa: CASSQSGWVYEQYF
cdr3_nt: TGTGCCAGCAGCCAATCAGGGTGGGTGTACGAGCAGTACTTC

v_call: TRBV14
clone_size: -
j_call: TRBJ2-3
d_call: TRBD2
cdr3_aa: CASSQEMGASGSRWDTDTQYF
cdr3_nt: TGTGCCAGCAGCCAAGAGATGGGGGCTAGCGGGAGTCGGTGGGACACAGATACGCAGTATTTT

v_call: TRBV6-1
clone_size: -
j_call: TRBJ1-6
d_call: -
cdr3_aa: CASSEKGYNSPLHF
cdr3_nt: TGTGCCAGCAGTGAAAAGGGGTATAATTCACCCCTCCACTTT

v_call: TRBV5-5
clone_size: -
j_call: TRBJ2-3
d_call: TRBD2
cdr3_aa: CASSVTSDTDTQYF
cdr3_nt: TGTGCCAGCAGCGTGACTAGCGACACAGATACGCAGTATTTT

v_call: TRBV2
clone_size: -
j_call: TRBJ2-7
d_call: TRBD1
cdr3_aa: CASSLQGVDYEQYF
cdr3_nt: TGTGCCAGCAGTCTCCAGGGGGTGGACTACGAGCAGTACTTC

v_call: TRBV6-6
clone_size: -
j_call: TRBJ1-5
d_call: -
cdr3_aa: CASASETVQPQPQHF
cdr3_nt: TGTGCCAGCGCCTCGGAGACAGTGCAACCTCAGCCCCAGCATTTT

v_call: TRBV4-1
clone_size: -
j_call: TRBJ2-5
d_call: -
cdr3_aa: CASSQTGGEETQYF
cdr3_nt: TGCGCCAGCAGCCAGACAGGCGGAGAAGAGACCCAGTACTTC

v_call: TRBV20-1
clone_size: -
j_call: TRBJ2-3
d_call: TRBD2
cdr3_aa: CSAVGGSGISTDTQYF
cdr3_nt: TGCAGTGCCGTGGGAGGGTCGGGGATAAGCACAGATACGCAGTATTTT

v_call: TRBV5-6
clone_size: -
j_call: TRBJ2-1
d_call: -
cdr3_aa: CASSSDPDYNEQFF
cdr3_nt: TGTGCCAGCAGCTCGGACCCGGACTACAATGAGCAGTTCTTC

v_call: TRBV5-4
clone_size: -
j_call: TRBJ2-1
d_call: -
cdr3_aa: CASSPDGTPTREQFF
cdr3_nt: TGTGCCAGCAGCCCTGACGGGACACCAACGAGAGAGCAGTTCTTC

v_call: TRBV5-1
clone_size: -
j_call: TRBJ2-7
d_call: TRBD1
cdr3_aa: CASSLTGGGLQHEQYF
cdr3_nt: TGCGCCAGCAGCTTAACAGGGGGCGGACTTCAGCACGAGCAGTACTTC

v_call: TRBV19
clone_size: -
j_call: TRBJ1-1
d_call: -
cdr3_aa: CASSIGAREGIGMNTEAFF
cdr3_nt: TGTGCCAGTAGTATAGGCGCAAGAGAGGGGATTGGGATGAACACTGAAGCTTTCTTT

v_call: TRBV7-3
clone_size: -
j_call: TRBJ2-1
d_call: -
cdr3_aa: CASSLITGSSYNEQFF
cdr3_nt: TGTGCCAGCAGCTTAATAACAGGGAGCTCCTACAATGAGCAGTTCTTC

v_call: TRBV27
clone_size: once
j_call: TRBJ1-5
d_call: TRBD1
cdr3_aa: CASRPPGQGGGSNQPQHF
cdr3_nt: TGTGCCAGCAGACCGCCCGGACAGGGCGGGGGTAGCAATCAGCCCCAGCATTTT

v_call: TRBV5-1
clone_size: once
j_call: TRBJ2-5
d_call: -
cdr3_aa: CASSLGDGFQETQYF
cdr3_nt: TGCGCCAGCAGCTTAGGTGACGGCTTTCAAGAGACCCAGTACTTC

v_call: TRBV12-3/TRBV12-4
clone_size: -
j_call: TRBJ1-2
d_call: -
cdr3_aa: CATTQGGYGYTF
cdr3_nt: TGTGCCACCACACAGGGTGGATATGGCTACACCTTC